The 25 T cell receptor beta chains presented below share a single source sample, sequenced in a study of shared clonotypes between healthy human individuals. The assay was immunoSEQ multiplex PCR, and TCRdb's table has in-frame clones only and misses some. The table has approximately 2,000,000 clones, about 93% seen once; the top ten hold approximately 1.7%. Terminally differentiated effector memory CD45RA+ cells were left out of the naive CD8 fraction, which was CD45RO-negative and positively selected for CCR7. The sequencing sample was made of naive CD8+ T cells from PBMCs. The receptor set was obtained from a man between 18 and 35 years old in good health. Some clones in this sample may be carry-over from other donors' samples.

The chain has TRBV10-3 and TRBJ1-2; perhaps TRBD1 as D (6 bases). CDR1 is ENHRY and CDR2 is SYGVKD in the germline V gene. CDR3 length: 16 residues. Trimming cost V 4 bases and J 8 bases, with 23 bases left between them. The CDR3 is CAISVGPGDLIRGYTF. The CDR3 nucleotides are TGTGCCATCAGTGTTGGGCCAGGGGATCTGATTCGGGGCTACACCTTC.

The chain links TRBV5-4 to TRBJ1-1; no firm D call. The CDR3 consists of 14 residues. Per the germline V gene, CDR1 is SGHNT and CDR2 is YYREEE (reference sequence). V lost 3 bases, J lost 7 bases, and 16 bases lay in between. The CDR3 loop is CASSSYVGRVEAFF. CDR3 DNA: TGTGCCAGCAGCTCCTACGTTGGGAGGGTTGAAGCTTTCTTT.

A few counts support this clone. The V and J genes are TRBV9 and TRBJ2-2; D unclear. Trimming cost V 3 bases and J 6 bases, with 12 bases left between them. CDR1 SGDLS and CDR2 YYNGEE come from the germline V gene. CDR3 length equals 14 residues. CDR3 sequence (DNA): TGTGCCAGCAGCGCTTACCGGGCAGCCGGGGAGCTGTTTTTT. The encoded protein is CASSAYRAAGELFF.

The chain employs TRBV30 and TRBJ2-3; D is ambiguous. CDR3 length: 12 amino acids. Germline V gene data show CDR1 as GTSNPN and CDR2 as SVGIG (reference sequence). Between the trimmed V and J ends, which lost 0 bases and 4 bases, there was a span of 5 bases. The CDR3 region has the DNA TGTGCCTGGAGTGTACGTGCAGATACGCAGTATTTT. Translating gives CAWSVRADTQYF.

This clone is a singleton in its sample. This same CDR3 is encoded by further DNA sequences in the sample. J is TRBJ2-7 and V is TRBV27, with D possibly matching TRBD2 (5 bases). The CDR3 contains 14 residues. Looked up from germline, CDR1 is MNHEY and CDR2 is SMNVEV (reference sequence). With 5 bases removed from V and 1 base from J, the gap between germline ends came to 12 bases. In nucleotides, the CDR3 is TGTGCCAGCAGTCCCCGGACGGGGTCCTACGAGCAGTACTTC. This encodes CASSPRTGSYEQYF.

The V and J genes are TRBV7-6 and TRBJ2-7; 7 positions match TRBD2. The CDR3 loop spans 17 amino acids. CDR1 and CDR2 (germline): SGHVS, FNYEAQ. The trim removed 2 bases at V and 0 bases at J, leaving 10 bases unmatched. CDR3 nucleotides: TGTGCCAGCAGCTTAACCCCGGGAGGCAGCACCTCCTACGAGCAGTACTTC. Amino acid sequence: CASSLTPGGSTSYEQYF.

This rearrangement joins TRBV7-2 to TRBJ2-5, with D perhaps TRBD1 or TRBD2 (5 bases each). With 5 bases removed from V and 1 base from J, the gap between germline ends came to 17 bases. The germline CDR1 and CDR2 sequences are SGHTA and FQGNSA. This CDR3 is built from 16 residues. CDR3 nucleotide sequence: TGTGCCAGCAGCCGTCGCCCAATGGGGACCCAAGAGACCCAGTACTTC. Its protein product is CASSRRPMGTQETQYF.

The chain links TRBV5-6 to TRBJ2-5; a possible D gene is TRBD1 (5 bases). Germline V gene lookup returns CDR1 SGHDT and CDR2 YYEEEE. Trimming took 0 bases from V and 5 from J, leaving 11 bases between them. The CDR3 sequence is 14 residues long. The CDR3 region is CASSLGAGFETQYF. The CDR3 DNA is TGTGCCAGCAGCTTGGGCGCAGGGTTTGAGACCCAGTACTTC.

J is TRBJ2-3 and V is TRBV7-9; TRBD1 aligns across 7 bases. CDR1 is SEHNR, CDR2 FQNEAQ, per germline (reference sequence). The junction had 7 bases not matched to a gene; V was cut back by 2 bases and J by 5 bases. This CDR3 region has 15 residues. CDR3 loop: CASSLYPHRGDTQYF. The CDR3 nucleotides are TGTGCCAGCAGCTTATATCCCCACAGGGGAGATACGCAGTATTTT.

This chain connects TRBV7-9 to TRBJ2-1, with D uncertain. The CDR3 runs 12 residues. V was shortened by 4 bases and J by 5 bases, with 6 bases between the two germline ends. In germline, CDR1 is SEHNR, CDR2 FQNEAQ (reference sequence). CDR3 residues: CASSSADNEQFF. The CDR3 bases are TGTGCCAGCAGCTCCGCCGACAATGAGCAGTTCTTC.

The chain couples TRBV27 to TRBJ2-1, with TRBD2 identical over 7 bases. The germline V gene encodes CDR1 MNHEY and CDR2 SMNVEV (reference sequence). This CDR3 region has 17 residues. V was clipped by 4 bases and J by 1 base; unmatched bases: 10. The CDR3 DNA reads as TGTGCCAGCAGTTCATACCGAGGGGAGGGGTCCTACAATGAGCAGTTCTTC. Residues: CASSSYRGEGSYNEQFF.

The gene calls are TRBV10-2 and TRBJ2-7; D gene unclear. The CDR3 loop spans 13 amino acids. Germline values: CDR1 WSHSY, CDR2 SAAADI. Trimming removed 8 bases from V and 2 bases from J, with 13 bases in between. The CDR3 sequence: CASGSPTPYEQYF. The CDR3 DNA follows: TGCGCCAGCGGTTCTCCGACCCCCTACGAGCAGTACTTC.

The rearrangement uses TRBV9 and TRBJ2-5; 10 nucleotides match TRBD2. This CDR3 has 18 amino acids. Per germline, CDR1 SGDLS and CDR2 YYNGEE. V lost 4 bases to trimming and J lost 5 bases; unmatched junction nucleotides: 17. Here the CDR3 reads CASSNPHSASGRWETQYF. The CDR3 DNA follows: TGTGCCAGCAGCAACCCACATTCGGCTAGCGGGAGATGGGAGACCCAGTACTTC.

V usage is TRBV9 and J usage is TRBJ1-2; D might be TRBD1 (5 bases). The V gene's germline CDR1 is SGDLS and CDR2 YYNGEE. V lost 4 bases and J 6 bases, leaving 25 bases between the germline ends. This CDR3 comprises 17 residues. CDR3 coding DNA: TGTGCCAGCAGCCCCCTGAGAGTGTCGGGGACCACAAATGGCTACACCTTC. The encoded protein is CASSPLRVSGTTNGYTF.

The chain is built from TRBV2 and TRBJ2-5; 11 bases fit TRBD2. V trimming: 6 bases; J trimming: 2 bases; junction bases outside the gene matches: 17. Per germline, CDR1 SNHLY and CDR2 FYNNEI. This CDR3 contains 19 residues. The CDR3 region has the DNA TGTGCCAGCAGGGGACCCCTAGCGGGAGGACACTCCTTACAAGAGACCCAGTACTTC. Translated, it gives CASRGPLAGGHSLQETQYF.

The chain couples TRBV27 to TRBJ1-2; D possibly corresponds to TRBD1 (5 bases). V lost 2 bases and J 7 bases, leaving 11 bases between the germline ends. This CDR3 region has 13 residues. Germline V gives CDR1 MNHEY, CDR2 SMNVEV (reference sequence). CDR3 sequence: CASSLGGALGYTF. CDR3 bases: TGTGCCAGCAGTTTAGGAGGGGCGCTTGGCTACACCTTC.

The chain links TRBV10-2 to TRBJ2-7; no firm D call. The germline V gene encodes CDR1 WSHSY and CDR2 SAAADI. Deletions cut 2 bases from V and 2 bases from J, with 13 bases between. The CDR3 covers 15 residues. CDR3 DNA sequence: TGCGCCAGCAGTGAGAGGGCGGAGAAAGCCTACGAGCAGTACTTC. Protein product: CASSERAEKAYEQYF.

The chain links TRBV29-1 to TRBJ2-1; D remains ambiguous. Germline V gene data show CDR1 as SQVTM and CDR2 as ANQGSEA. This CDR3 comprises 14 residues. V dropped 7 bases and J dropped 1 base, with 14 bases sitting between them. The CDR3 reads CSAEVERSYNEQFF. CDR3 bases: TGCAGCGCTGAGGTGGAGAGATCCTACAATGAGCAGTTCTTC.

The chain recombines TRBV7-6 with TRBJ2-5; D is perhaps TRBD1 or TRBD2 (5 bases each). Germline V CDR1 and CDR2: SGHVS, FNYEAQ. V lost 1 base, J lost 5 bases, and 11 bases lay in between. The CDR3 runs 14 residues. The CDR3 sequence: CASSLVTGRETQYF. CDR3 sequence (DNA): TGTGCCAGCAGCTTAGTTACGGGGCGGGAGACCCAGTACTTC.

The chain employs TRBV5-6 and TRBJ2-5; D is perhaps TRBD2 (5 bases). Trimming took 4 bases from V and 9 from J, leaving 22 bases between them. The CDR3 loop spans 15 amino acids. Germline V gives CDR1 SGHDT, CDR2 YYEEEE. DNA for the CDR3: TGTGCCAGCAGCCAGAGGGCAGCTTGGGGAGCCCCCCAGTACTTC. It codes for CASSQRAAWGAPQYF. Combining the CDR3 with reference TRBV5-6 and TRBJ2-5 gives the whole variable domain DAGVTQSPTHLIKTRGQQVTLRCSPKSGHDTVSWYQQALGQGPQFIFQYYEEEERQRGNFPDRFSGHQFPNYSSELNVNALLLGDSALYLCASSQRAAWGAPQYFGPGTRLLVL.

The rearrangement joins TRBV25-1 to TRBJ2-7, with 7 bases lining up with TRBD1. Germline CDR1 reads MGHDK; CDR2 reads SYGVNS. The CDR3 is 17 amino acids. Germline trimming cut 1 base from V and 0 bases from J; bases unmatched to any gene: 9. The CDR3 DNA reads TGTGCCAGCAGTGAATGGGGGAAGGGGGCGGGCTCCTACGAGCAGTACTTC. Translation gives CASSEWGKGAGSYEQYF.

The chain recombines TRBV27 with TRBJ2-3; 13 bases map to TRBD2. The CDR3 is 16 residues long. The V and J ends lost 4 bases and 4 bases, in that order; junction bases with no gene match: 5. From germline, CDR1 is MNHEY and CDR2 SMNVEV (reference sequence). The CDR3 sequence: CASSSRLAGGPDTQYF. DNA of the CDR3: TGTGCCAGCAGTTCGAGACTAGCGGGGGGTCCAGATACGCAGTATTTT.

Comments on this clone: The identical CDR3 is also encoded by other nucleotide sequences in the sample. The chain links TRBV28 to TRBJ1-5, with 9 bases fitting TRBD1. V trimming: 5 bases; J trimming: 5 bases; junction bases outside the gene matches: 4. Per the germline V gene, CDR1 is MDHEN and CDR2 is SYDVKM. This CDR3 contains 14 residues. This CDR3 reads CASSQDRGDQPQHF. CDR3 DNA: TGTGCCAGCAGTCAGGACAGGGGTGATCAGCCCCAGCATTTT.

The chain employs TRBV27 and TRBJ1-1, with D perhaps TRBD1 (5 bases). Trimming took off 2 bases at V and 4 bases at J, with 17 bases between the two ends. CDR3 size: 16 residues. The V gene's germline CDR1 is MNHEY and CDR2 SMNVEV (reference sequence). CDR3 sequence reads: CASSLLQGLGSTEAFF. DNA for the CDR3: TGTGCCAGCAGTTTACTCCAGGGCCTGGGTAGCACTGAAGCTTTCTTT.

The chain uses TRBV7-6 and TRBJ1-2, with TRBD1 as a possible D gene (5 bases). Trimming stripped 5 bases from V and 6 bases from J, with 28 bases between. This CDR3 region has 18 residues. The V gene's germline CDR1 is SGHVS and CDR2 FNYEAQ. CDR3 coding DNA: TGTGCCAGCAGCCCTACCCAGCAGGGAGCGGTCTTGTTCGATGGCTACACCTTC. This gives the protein CASSPTQQGAVLFDGYTF.